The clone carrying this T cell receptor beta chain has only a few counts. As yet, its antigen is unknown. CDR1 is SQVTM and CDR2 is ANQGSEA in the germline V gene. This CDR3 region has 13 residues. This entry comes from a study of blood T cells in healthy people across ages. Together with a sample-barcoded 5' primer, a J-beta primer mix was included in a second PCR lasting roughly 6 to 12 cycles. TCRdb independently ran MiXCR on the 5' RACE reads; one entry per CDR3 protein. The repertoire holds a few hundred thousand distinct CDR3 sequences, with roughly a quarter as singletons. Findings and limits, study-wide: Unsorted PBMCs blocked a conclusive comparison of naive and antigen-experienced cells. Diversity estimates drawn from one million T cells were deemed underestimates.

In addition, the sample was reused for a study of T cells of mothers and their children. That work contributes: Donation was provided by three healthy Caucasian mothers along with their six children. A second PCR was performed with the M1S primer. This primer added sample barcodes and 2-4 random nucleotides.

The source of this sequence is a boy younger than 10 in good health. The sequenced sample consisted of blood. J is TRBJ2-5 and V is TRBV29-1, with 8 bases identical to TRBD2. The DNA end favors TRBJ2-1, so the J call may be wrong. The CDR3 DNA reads TGCAGCGTTGGCAGCGGGAGTTTAAATGAGCAGTTCTTC. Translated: CSVGSGSLNEQFF.